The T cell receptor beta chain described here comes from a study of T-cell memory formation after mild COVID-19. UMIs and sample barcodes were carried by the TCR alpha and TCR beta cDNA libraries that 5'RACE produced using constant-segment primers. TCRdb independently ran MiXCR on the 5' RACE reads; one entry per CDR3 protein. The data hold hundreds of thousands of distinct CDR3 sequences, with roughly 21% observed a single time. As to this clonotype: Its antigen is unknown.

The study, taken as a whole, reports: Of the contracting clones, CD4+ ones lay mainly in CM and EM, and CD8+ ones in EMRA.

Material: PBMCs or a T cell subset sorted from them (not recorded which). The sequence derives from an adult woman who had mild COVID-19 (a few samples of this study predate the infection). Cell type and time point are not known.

This CDR3 is CASSYGQEGYTF. CDR3 in DNA: TGCGCCAGCAGCTACGGACAGGAGGGCTACACCTTC. The chain has TRBV5-1 and TRBJ1-2; 7 nucleotides line up with TRBD1. The germline gives CDR1 SGHRS, CDR2 YFSETQ. The CDR3 is made up of 12 amino acids. V shed 3 bases, J shed 8 bases, and the junction held 4 bases outside the gene matches.